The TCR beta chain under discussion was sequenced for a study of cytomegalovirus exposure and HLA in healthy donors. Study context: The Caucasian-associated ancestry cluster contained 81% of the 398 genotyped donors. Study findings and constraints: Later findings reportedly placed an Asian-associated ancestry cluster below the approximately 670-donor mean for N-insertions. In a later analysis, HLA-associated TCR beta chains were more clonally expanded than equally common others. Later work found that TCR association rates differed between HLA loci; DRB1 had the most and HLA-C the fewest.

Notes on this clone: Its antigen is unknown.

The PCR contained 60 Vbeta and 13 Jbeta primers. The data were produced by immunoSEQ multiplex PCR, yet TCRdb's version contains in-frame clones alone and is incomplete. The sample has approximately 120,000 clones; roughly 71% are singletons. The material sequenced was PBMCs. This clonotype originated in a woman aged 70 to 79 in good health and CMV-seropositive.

In DNA, the CDR3 is TGTGCCACCAGCAGGACTTTAGAATTCGGGGAGACCCAGTACTTC. Translated: CATSRTLEFGETQYF. The chain couples TRBV15 to TRBJ2-5; D is unclear. The CDR3 runs 15 residues. Germline values: CDR1 LNHNV, CDR2 YYDKDF (reference sequence). Trimming shortened V by 3 bases and J by 5 bases, and 16 bases separated the two germline ends.